Sequencing of this T cell receptor beta chain was carried out in a study of Ad26.COV2.S vaccination and SARS-CoV-2 variants. CDR3 length: 14 residues. Germline loops: CDR1 LGHNA, CDR2 YSLEER. V lost 1 base and J 8 bases, leaving 14 bases between the germline ends. The assay was immunoSEQ multiplex PCR, and TCRdb's table has in-frame clones only and misses some. Among fewer than 500,000 clones, about 93% were seen once, and the ten largest hold 9% to 15%. To note about this clone: Its specificity is not known.

Treatment defined: about 20 received Ad26.COV2.S at low or high dose, single or two shots; roughly 5 received placebo; per-sample allocation not given. Material that was analyzed had been drawn on day 63 after the first vaccine or placebo injection. Regarding the study as a whole: Vaccinated and placebo-treated recipients had similar non-spike TCR breadth.

This sequence was found in a person between 18 and 59 years old who received the Ad26.COV2.S COVID-19 vaccine or a placebo. V usage is TRBV4-3 and J usage is TRBJ1-2, with TRBD1 as a possible D gene (5 bases). The source was peripheral blood, collected in a trial of Ad26.COV2.S vaccine versus placebo. The CDR3 spells CASSQASGTVGYTF. The CDR3 DNA reads TGCGCCAGCAGCCAAGCGTCAGGGACCGTCGGCTACACCTTC.